This paragraph reports one T cell receptor (beta chain). What it binds is not known. This sample was included in a study of shared clonotypes between healthy human individuals. Study summary: Three plates each covered CD4 naive and memory; CD8 naive two, CD8 memory one. General study points: The genetic and exposure-history diversity represented was limited by few donors.

A CD45RA+ naive subset and a CD45RA-negative memory subset were split from CD4+ cells. Using immunoSEQ multiplex PCR, the repertoire was profiled, and TCRdb retains in-frame clones only, with some absent. The sample holds about 2.3 million clones, 85% to 95% seen once. This CDR3 contains 16 residues. The germline V gene has CDR1 SEHNR and CDR2 FQNEAQ (reference sequence). Unmatched junction bases numbered 7, after V lost 1 base and J lost 4 bases. V is TRBV7-9 and J is TRBJ2-1; 7 bases agree with TRBD2. Material: naive CD4+ T cells from PBMCs. Subset in this sample: CD45RA+ positively selected. The sequence was obtained from a man between 18 and 29 years old in good health. Some clones in this sample may be carry-over from other donors' samples. CDR3 bases: TGTGCCAGCAGCTTAGGAGCGGGAAGGATGTACAATGAGCAGTTCTTC. Its translation is CASSLGAGRMYNEQFF.